Below are 29 T cell receptor beta chains sequenced from a single sample in a study of control samples from healthy donors and cancer patients. Profiled with immunoSEQ multiplex PCR; TCRdb holds only in-frame clones, not every one. Here the sample spans fewer than 300,000 clones, roughly four fifths being singletons. Sequenced input: PBMCs. All receptors derive from a woman in her fifties or sixties with lung cancer.

The genes are TRBV28 and TRBJ2-3, with TRBD2 as a possible D gene (7 bases). The V gene's germline CDR1 is MDHEN and CDR2 SYDVKM. V lost 0 bases and J lost 5, with 15 bases in between. This CDR3 comprises 16 residues. CDR3 loop: CASSLWAGARGDTQYF. The CDR3 region has the DNA TGTGCCAGCAGTTTATGGGCGGGGGCACGGGGAGATACGCAGTATTTT.

J is TRBJ2-7 and V is TRBV12-3 or TRBV12-4; D uncertain. The CDR3 length is 12 residues. V was pared by 1 base and J by 5 bases, with 6 bases between. CDR3 region: CASSLERDEQYF. CDR3 bases: TGTGCCAGCAGTTTAGAAAGGGACGAGCAGTACTTC.

This chain uses TRBV28 with TRBJ2-2; D unresolved. The V gene lost 3 bases and the J gene lost 2 bases, with 7 bases spanning the gap. The CDR3 contains 14 residues. Germline V gene lookup returns CDR1 MDHEN and CDR2 SYDVKM. This chain's CDR3 is CASSFVLNTGELFF. CDR3 coding DNA: TGTGCCAGCAGTTTCGTCTTAAACACCGGGGAGCTGTTTTTT. The whole variable domain, filled in from reference TRBV28 and TRBJ2-2, reads DVKVTQSSRYLVKRTGEKVFLECVQDMDHENMFWYRQDPGLGLRLIYFSYDVKMKEKGDIPEGYSVSREKKERFSLILESASTNQTSMYLCASSFVLNTGELFFGEGSRLTVL.

The chain links TRBV23-1 to TRBJ2-7, with 8 bases lining up with TRBD1. TRBV23-1 is identified as an open reading frame with a role that is uncertain. The CDR3 is 14 residues long. J was trimmed by 3 bases and V by 5 bases; bases with no gene match: 6. The CDR3 DNA follows: TGCGCCAGCAGTGCCGGGACAGGAGACTACGAGCAGTACTTC. It encodes CASSAGTGDYEQYF.

V gene TRBV2 combines with J gene TRBJ1-1; D call uncertain. Germline lookup yields CDR1 SNHLY and CDR2 FYNNEI. CDR3 length equals 13 residues. Trimming stripped 6 bases from V and 5 bases from J, with 13 bases between. The DNA for the CDR3 is TGTGCCAGCAGCGCGACAAGCTGGACTGAAGCTTTCTTT. Amino acids: CASSATSWTEAFF.

This sequence joins TRBV28 and TRBJ2-7; 7 positions agree with TRBD2. J lost 7 bases, V lost 5 bases, and 17 bases had no gene match. The CDR3 extends over 16 amino acids. CDR1 is MDHEN and CDR2 is SYDVKM in the germline V gene. CDR3 DNA sequence: TGTGCCAGCAGTCCGGGGGGATCCGGGACCTCGGGAGAGCAGTACTTC. This gives the protein CASSPGGSGTSGEQYF.

The chain couples TRBV18 to TRBJ2-2, with a weak D call TRBD2 (6 bases). Trimming took off 3 bases at V and 0 bases at J, with 11 bases between the two ends. CDR3 size: 16 residues. CDR1 and CDR2 from the germline V gene are KGHSH and LQKENI. CDR3 in DNA: TGTGCCAGCTCACCCCTGGGACTCGCGAACACCGGGGAGCTGTTTTTT. Protein product: CASSPLGLANTGELFF.

In this sample, this clone turned up many times. The chain couples TRBV4-1 to TRBJ1-6, with D possibly matching TRBD1 (6 bases). The V end was cut by 4 bases, the J end by 7 bases, with 14 bases between. Germline V gives CDR1 MGHRA, CDR2 YSYEKL. The CDR3 extends over 15 amino acids. DNA for the CDR3: TGCGCCAGCAGCCCGCCGACAGGTTTCAATTCACCCCTCCACTTT. Residues: CASSPPTGFNSPLHF.

The chain joins TRBV6-5 to TRBJ2-7; the D gene could be TRBD1 or TRBD2 (5 bases each). Trimming pared 4 bases from V and 4 bases from J, leaving 14 bases between. Germline CDR1 is MNHEY and CDR2 is SVGAGI. The CDR3 totals 14 residues. The CDR3 DNA follows: TGTGCCAGCAGTTCCCGGGACGGGGCATACGAGCAGTACTTC. Residues: CASSSRDGAYEQYF.

The gene calls are TRBV4-1 and TRBJ1-3; unclear D gene. Trimming left V 0 bases short and J 1 base short, with 7 bases between. This CDR3 region has 15 residues. Germline V CDR1 and CDR2: MGHRA, YSYEKL. CDR3 protein: CASSQDPLSGNTIYF. The DNA for the CDR3 is TGCGCCAGCAGCCAAGACCCACTTTCTGGAAACACCATATATTTT.

The CDR3 coding sequence is TGTGCCAGCTGTCTTTGGGCGGGAAGCACAGATACGCAGTATTTT. Protein: CASCLWAGSTDTQYF. V is TRBV27 and J is TRBJ2-3; D might be TRBD2 (6 bases). The CDR3 sequence is 15 residues long. V lost 8 bases and J 0 bases, leaving 15 bases between the germline ends. Germline loops: CDR1 MNHEY, CDR2 SMNVEV (reference sequence).

The gene calls are TRBV7-8 and TRBJ2-1, with D hard to call. The V end lost 1 base, the J end lost 9 bases, and 4 bases lay between the germline ends. The CDR3 has 11 amino acids. The V gene's germline CDR1 is SGHVS and CDR2 FQNEAQ. CDR3 coding DNA: TGTGCCAGCAGCTTAGATGCTGAGCAGTTCTTC. This encodes CASSLDAEQFF.

The gene calls are TRBV11-2 and TRBJ1-2; unclear D gene. V was clipped by 0 bases and J by 5 bases, with 13 bases between them. This CDR3 comprises 15 residues. Germline CDR1 reads SGHAT; CDR2 reads FQNNGV. CDR3 nucleotides: TGTGCCAGCAGCTTAGAGCCTGGCAGCCTGTATGGCTACACCTTC. It yields the protein CASSLEPGSLYGYTF.

About this clone itself: Distinct nucleotide sequences in the sample also encode this CDR3. J is TRBJ1-6 and V is TRBV4-1; D is perhaps TRBD1 (6 bases). The length of the CDR3 is 15 residues. CDR1 MGHRA and CDR2 YSYEKL come from the germline V gene. Trimming left V 3 bases short and J 7 bases short, with 13 bases between. The CDR3 loop reads CASSQDSRENSPLHF. The CDR3 region has the DNA TGCGCCAGCAGCCAGGACAGCCGCGAGAATTCACCCCTCCACTTT.

The chain couples TRBV7-9 to TRBJ2-3, with D unclear. Germline CDR1 reads SEHNR; CDR2 reads FQNEAQ (reference sequence). This CDR3 region has 12 residues. Trimming took off 4 bases at V and 3 bases at J, with 5 bases between the two ends. The CDR3 loop reads CASSSTTDTQYF. CDR3 nucleotide sequence: TGTGCCAGCAGCTCCACTACAGATACGCAGTATTTT. Looking up the rest from reference TRBV7-9 and TRBJ2-3 gives the full variable domain: DTGVSQNPRHKITKRGQNVTFRCDPISEHNRLYWYRQTLGQGPEFLTYFQNEAQLEKSRLLSDRFSAERPKGSFSTLEIQRTEQGDSAMYLCASSSTTDTQYFGPGTRLTVL.

This sequence joins TRBV3-1 (or the pseudogene TRBV3-2) and TRBJ2-7; 10 positions agree with TRBD2. There are 15 residues in the CDR3. Germline V gene lookup returns CDR1 LGHDT and CDR2 YNNKEL (reference sequence). V dropped 1 base and J dropped 4; count of bases not matched to a gene: 4. The CDR3 protein is CASSQGALAGYEQYF. CDR3 coding DNA: TGTGCCAGCAGCCAAGGAGCACTAGCGGGATACGAGCAGTACTTC.

Remarks on this clone: One end of the junction is discordant with germline, which a read error may explain. The chain recombines TRBV12-3 or TRBV12-4 with TRBJ1-2; perhaps TRBD1 as D (5 bases). CDR3 length: 13 amino acids. The CDR3 spells CASSQFQGLHLSW. CDR3 sequence (DNA): TGTGCCAGCAGTCAGTTCCAGGGACTCCACCTCTCTTGG.

The chain couples TRBV27 to TRBJ1-1; D unresolved. The CDR3 has 14 residues. V was shortened by 5 bases and J by 1 base, with 11 bases between the two germline ends. The germline CDR1 and CDR2 sequences are MNHEY and SMNVEV (reference sequence). CDR3 region: CASSPRRQNTEAFF. The DNA for the CDR3 is TGTGCCAGCAGTCCCCGACGGCAGAACACTGAAGCTTTCTTT.

The J gene is TRBJ1-1, the V gene TRBV5-1; D gene unclear. The germline gives CDR1 SGHRS, CDR2 YFSETQ. V shed 4 bases and J shed 3 bases, with 13 bases lying between them. This CDR3 spans 14 amino acids. The CDR3 DNA sequence: TGCGCCAGCAGCGCGGTTGCGGCGGACACTGAAGCTTTCTTT. Residues: CASSAVAADTEAFF.

The V gene is TRBV7-9, the J gene TRBJ2-1, with TRBD2 identical over 11 bases. CDR1 and CDR2 (germline): SEHNR, FQNEAQ (reference sequence). There are 15 residues in the CDR3. Trimming removed 4 bases from V and 4 bases from J; junction bases left unmatched: 3. CDR3 protein: CASSSGTSGYNEQFF. The CDR3 nucleotides are TGTGCCAGCAGCTCCGGGACTAGCGGATACAATGAGCAGTTCTTC.

This clone appeared a single time. The chain combines TRBV7-8 with TRBJ2-1, with D possibly being TRBD1 or TRBD2 (5 bases each). V gave up 5 bases and J gave up 2 bases, with 16 bases separating them. The CDR3 is made up of 16 amino acids. The germline gives CDR1 SGHVS, CDR2 FQNEAQ. This chain's CDR3 is CASSARPGRTYNEQFF. DNA for the CDR3: TGTGCCAGCAGCGCCAGACCGGGACGGACCTACAATGAGCAGTTCTTC.

CDR3 bases: TGCAGCGTTGACAGGGGTGGTGACGAGCAGTTCTTC. Translating gives CSVDRGGDEQFF. The chain combines TRBV29-1 with TRBJ2-1; maybe TRBD1 (6 bases). In germline, CDR1 is SQVTM, CDR2 ANQGSEA. The CDR3 contains 12 residues. V was shortened by 3 bases and J by 10 bases, with 13 bases between the two germline ends.

The chain employs TRBV7-8 and TRBJ1-1; 8 nucleotides line up with TRBD1. V dropped 6 bases and J dropped 0; count of bases not matched to a gene: 15. The CDR3 covers 18 residues. Germline V gene data show CDR1 as SGHVS and CDR2 as FQNEAQ. This CDR3 reads CASRSRGPGGLMNTEAFF. In DNA, the CDR3 is TGTGCCAGCAGATCCCGAGGACCAGGGGGCCTCATGAACACTGAAGCTTTCTTT.

The chain links TRBV12-3 or TRBV12-4 to TRBJ2-5; TRBD1 matches 9 bases. The CDR3 covers 13 residues. Germline trimming cut 5 bases from V and 5 bases from J; bases unmatched to any gene: 3. Here the CDR3 reads CASSRQGGETQYF. CDR3 in DNA: TGTGCCAGCAGTCGACAGGGGGGTGAGACCCAGTACTTC.

This clone has more than one count but fewer than ten. The V gene is TRBV6-5, the J gene TRBJ1-2, with TRBD1 matching 8 bases. This CDR3 region has 13 residues. V trimming: 2 bases; J trimming: 9 bases; junction bases outside the gene matches: 5. Per germline, CDR1 MNHEY and CDR2 SVGAGI. CDR3: CASSYGQGVSYTF. CDR3 sequence (DNA): TGTGCCAGCAGTTACGGACAGGGTGTGAGCTACACCTTC.

The rearrangement links TRBV20-1 to TRBJ2-4, with D uncertain. The ends were cut back, 6 bases at V and 6 bases at J, with 12 bases in the middle. The CDR3 is made up of 12 amino acids. Germline V lookup: CDR1 DFQATT, CDR2 SNEGSKA (reference sequence). The CDR3 DNA sequence: TGCAGTGCAAGTGACCACTTAAACATTCAGTACTTC. Protein: CSASDHLNIQYF.

J is TRBJ1-2 and V is TRBV19; D ambiguous. Trimming took off 3 bases at V and 1 base at J, with 9 bases between the two ends. Germline V gene data show CDR1 as LNHDA and CDR2 as SQIVND (reference sequence). This CDR3 is 14 amino acids long. For the CDR3, the DNA is TGTGCCAGTAGTATTGGGAACAGTAACTATGGCTACACCTTC. Its translation is CASSIGNSNYGYTF.

This sequence joins TRBV19 and TRBJ1-5; maybe TRBD1 (6 bases). The germline V gene encodes CDR1 LNHDA and CDR2 SQIVND (reference sequence). The CDR3 sequence is 19 residues long. Trimming removed 1 base at V and 0 bases at J, with 19 bases between. This chain's CDR3 is CASSIAWGAGLYSNQPQHF. CDR3 nucleotide sequence: TGTGCCAGTAGTATAGCTTGGGGGGCAGGCCTGTATAGCAATCAGCCCCAGCATTTT.

This chain uses TRBV29-1 with TRBJ2-1; 11 nucleotides align to TRBD1. Germline assignment: CDR1 SQVTM and CDR2 ANQGSEA. The CDR3 sequence is 14 residues long. V lost 7 bases and J lost 5; bases outside the gene matches: 7. The CDR3 sequence: CSATGDRGNNEQFF. Here the CDR3 DNA reads TGCAGCGCCACGGGGGACAGGGGGAACAATGAGCAGTTCTTC.